This passage covers 14 T cell receptor beta chains from one sample sequenced in a study of T cell responses to AZD1222 COVID-19 vaccine. TCRdb keeps only in-frame clones here, not all; method: immunoSEQ multiplex PCR. This sample yields approximately 180,000 clones, of which roughly 88% are seen a single time; approximately 7.7% belongs to the top ten. The sample consisted of peripheral blood, taken on day 0 of AZD1222 vaccination. The receptors here all came from an adult in good health.

The rearrangement joins TRBV6-1 to TRBJ1-2; tentatively, D is TRBD1 (6 bases). The CDR3 consists of 14 residues. Germline V gene data show CDR1 as MNHNS and CDR2 as SASEGT. Trimming stripped 1 base from V and 5 bases from J, with 11 bases between. CDR3 in DNA: TGTGCCAGCAGTGAAGTTCAGGACAGTTATGGCTACACCTTC. Amino acid sequence: CASSEVQDSYGYTF.

The chain joins TRBV6-1 to TRBJ1-4; D gene uncertain. The CDR3 loop spans 13 amino acids. The germline V gene encodes CDR1 MNHNS and CDR2 SASEGT. V gave up 2 bases and J gave up 4 bases, with 5 bases separating them. The CDR3 DNA follows: TGTGCCAGCAGTGAACCGAATAATGAAAAACTGTTTTTT. Its protein product is CASSEPNNEKLFF.

This clone appeared a single time. This chain joins TRBV18 and TRBJ1-5; D call uncertain. Germline assignment: CDR1 KGHSH and CDR2 LQKENI. The CDR3 has 14 amino acids. Trimming took 3 bases from V and 6 from J, leaving 12 bases between them. CDR3 loop: CASSPGGDGQPQHF. In nucleotides, the CDR3 is TGTGCCAGCTCACCTGGCGGGGATGGTCAGCCCCAGCATTTT.

The V gene is TRBV27, the J gene TRBJ2-1; D ambiguous. With 0 bases removed from V and 7 bases from J, the gap between germline ends came to 7 bases. Germline assignment: CDR1 MNHEY and CDR2 SMNVEV (reference sequence). The length of the CDR3 is 13 residues. CDR3 amino acids: CASSLSVGNEQFF. In DNA form, the CDR3 reads TGTGCCAGCAGTTTATCGGTGGGTAATGAGCAGTTCTTC.

This chain links TRBV5-1 with TRBJ1-1; D gene uncertain. The germline CDR1 and CDR2 sequences are SGHRS and YFSETQ. This CDR3 is 14 amino acids long. The V end lost 2 bases, the J end lost 1 base, and 9 bases lay between the germline ends. The CDR3 DNA sequence: TGCGCCAGCAGCTTTAGCCTGGGGAACACTGAAGCTTTCTTT. It specifies CASSFSLGNTEAFF.

The V gene is TRBV18, the J gene TRBJ2-5; a weak D match, TRBD2 (5 bases). The CDR3 loop spans 15 amino acids. The germline V and J ends were trimmed by 2 bases and 1 base, with 11 bases remaining between them. Germline CDR1 and CDR2: KGHSH and LQKENI. Here the CDR3 reads CASSPGASSQETQYF. The CDR3 bases are TGTGCCAGCTCACCAGGTGCTAGCTCCCAAGAGACCCAGTACTTC.

Written as DNA, the CDR3 is TGTGCCAGCAGCTTAGAAGTGACAGACGAGCAGTACTTC. Encoded protein: CASSLEVTDEQYF. The rearrangement joins TRBV7-9 to TRBJ2-7; possibly TRBD1 for D (5 bases). This CDR3 region has 13 residues. Trimming took 1 base from V and 5 from J, leaving 9 bases between them. CDR1 is SEHNR and CDR2 is FQNEAQ in the germline V gene (reference sequence).

V usage is TRBV6-5 and J usage is TRBJ1-3; D is ambiguous. The length of the CDR3 is 14 residues. With 6 bases removed from V and 6 bases from J, the gap between germline ends came to 15 bases. In germline, CDR1 is MNHEY, CDR2 SVGAGI. The CDR3 DNA reads as TGTGCCAGCAGGACCCTACAGAGGTTAAACACCATATATTTT. Residues: CASRTLQRLNTIYF.

This chain links TRBV5-1 with TRBJ1-4; weak D call: TRBD1 (5 bases). This CDR3 is built from 15 residues. Trimming shortened V by 0 bases and J by 4 bases, and 10 bases separated the two germline ends. CDR1 SGHRS and CDR2 YFSETQ come from the germline V gene. The CDR3 reads CASSLGAGSNEKLFF. DNA for the CDR3: TGCGCCAGCAGCTTGGGTGCAGGGAGTAATGAAAAACTGTTTTTT.

The CDR3 DNA sequence: TGTGCCAGCAGTTCCCCGGGGGGGGATGAGCAGTTCTTC. Its translation is CASSSPGGDEQFF. The rearrangement joins TRBV27 to TRBJ2-1; 8 positions match TRBD2. V was pared by 4 bases and J by 8 bases, with 4 bases of the junction left unmatched. Germline loops: CDR1 MNHEY, CDR2 SMNVEV (reference sequence). The CDR3 covers 13 residues.

This chain connects TRBV28 to TRBJ1-1, with 11 nucleotides matching TRBD1. V trimming: 8 bases; J trimming: 11 bases; junction bases outside the gene matches: 4. Germline-derived CDR1 and CDR2 are MDHEN and SYDVKM. The length of the CDR3 is 11 residues. The CDR3 DNA reads as TGTGCCAGCGCTCGGGACAGGGGGGCTTTCTTT. It specifies CASARDRGAFF. The full variable domain, rest sourced from reference TRBV28 and TRBJ1-1, is DVKVTQSSRYLVKRTGEKVFLECVQDMDHENMFWYRQDPGLGLRLIYFSYDVKMKEKGDIPEGYSVSREKKERFSLILESASTNQTSMYLCASARDRGAFFGQGTRLTVV.

This chain links TRBV27 with TRBJ2-3, with unresolved D. The CDR3 extends over 13 amino acids. Trimming cost V 8 bases and J 6 bases, with 15 bases left between them. From germline, CDR1 is MNHEY and CDR2 SMNVEV (reference sequence). The CDR3 DNA reads as TGTGCCAGCCTTCATCCCTTGGCCGATACGCAGTATTTT. Translated, it gives CASLHPLADTQYF.

In its sample, this clone was seen a few times. The chain employs TRBV11-2 and TRBJ1-2; no clear D. CDR1 and CDR2 (germline): SGHAT, FQNNGV. The V and J ends lost 4 bases and 5 bases respectively, with 20 bases between them. The CDR3 length is 16 residues. The CDR3: CASSSLHLYRAYGYTF. The CDR3, as DNA: TGTGCCAGCAGCTCCCTTCACCTATACAGAGCTTATGGCTACACCTTC.

This clone was detected only a few times. This sequence joins TRBV10-2 and TRBJ2-7; 8 positions agree with TRBD1. The CDR3 totals 16 residues. The germline CDR1 and CDR2 sequences are WSHSY and SAAADI. V lost 3 bases to trimming and J lost 2 bases; unmatched junction nucleotides: 9. Written as DNA, the CDR3 is TGCGCCAGCAGTGATGTGTGGGAGGACAGGGCCTACGAGCAGTACTTC. Translated, it gives CASSDVWEDRAYEQYF.